Following are 9 T cell receptor beta chains from one sample sequenced in a study of blood T cell repertoires in COVID-19. Sequencing was performed with immunoSEQ multiplex PCR; in TCRdb, only in-frame clones are kept and a portion is missing. Among around 100,000 clones, 82% were seen once, and the ten largest hold about 4.8%. Input material: peripheral blood. Receptors were obtained from a man aged 60 to 69 with acute or convalescent COVID-19.

The chain carries TRBV19 and TRBJ1-5; 7 positions match TRBD1. Germline assignment: CDR1 LNHDA and CDR2 SQIVND (reference sequence). Trimming at V came to 2 bases and at J to 2 bases, leaving 9 bases not matched to a gene. This CDR3 contains 17 residues. CDR3 in DNA: TGTGCCAGTAGTATAAGCCGACAGGGTCCCGGCAATCAGCCCCAGCATTTT. Protein: CASSISRQGPGNQPQHF.

This CDR3 is CASSLAGQTYGYTF. The CDR3 coding sequence is TGTGCCAGCAGCTTAGCGGGGCAAACCTATGGCTACACCTTC. The gene calls are TRBV7-8 and TRBJ1-2, with D possibly TRBD1 on 5 matching bases. The V and J ends lost 0 bases and 4 bases respectively, with 9 bases between them. This CDR3 is 14 amino acids long. Germline assignment: CDR1 SGHVS and CDR2 FQNEAQ.

This clone was recorded a few times. The chain employs TRBV5-4 and TRBJ2-7, with TRBD1 as a possible D gene (5 bases). This CDR3 is 16 amino acids long. V was cut by 0 bases and J by 2 bases, with 15 bases left in between. CDR1 is SGHNT, CDR2 YYREEE, per germline (reference sequence). The chain's CDR3 is CASSLGIRQLAYEQYF. The CDR3 nucleotides read TGTGCCAGCAGCTTGGGAATAAGACAGCTAGCCTACGAGCAGTACTTC.

The J gene is TRBJ2-4, the V gene TRBV6-5; no clear D. Germline CDR1 reads MNHEY; CDR2 reads SVGAGI. V dropped 7 bases and J dropped 0 bases, with 13 bases sitting between them. The CDR3 extends over 15 amino acids. This chain's CDR3 is CASTPGPLAKNIQYF. The CDR3 DNA sequence: TGTGCCAGCACTCCAGGTCCTCTAGCCAAAAACATTCAGTACTTC.

Only one count was recorded for this clone. The CDR3 reads CASSLARAENSPLHF. The DNA for the CDR3 is TGTGCCAGCAGCTTAGCCCGTGCAGAAAATTCACCCCTCCACTTT. The J gene is TRBJ1-6, the V gene TRBV7-2, with D uncertain. Germline V gene data show CDR1 as SGHTA and CDR2 as FQGNSA. CDR3 length: 15 amino acids. Trimming shortened V by 0 bases and J by 7 bases, and 10 bases separated the two germline ends.

This clone was counted between two and nine times. The chain has TRBV27 and TRBJ2-1, with 13 bases identical to TRBD2. Per the germline V gene, CDR1 is MNHEY and CDR2 is SMNVEV (reference sequence). CDR3 size: 15 residues. V shed 7 bases, J shed 7 bases, and the junction held 7 bases outside the gene matches. CDR3 protein: CASTGGTSGENEQFF. The CDR3 DNA is TGTGCCAGCACAGGCGGGACTAGCGGGGAGAATGAGCAGTTCTTC.

The rearrangement uses TRBV27 and TRBJ2-1, with 12 bases aligning to TRBD2. V was pared by 5 bases and J by 9 bases, with 8 bases of the junction left unmatched. The CDR3 covers 15 residues. CDR1 is MNHEY and CDR2 is SMNVEV in the germline V gene (reference sequence). The CDR3: CASSQGLAGIIEQFF. The CDR3 DNA reads TGTGCCAGCAGTCAGGGACTAGCGGGTATTATTGAGCAGTTCTTC.

In its sample, this clone was seen a few times. This chain's CDR3 is CASSGGNSYEQYF. Here the CDR3 DNA reads TGCGCCAGCAGTGGTGGCAACTCCTACGAGCAGTACTTC. This chain joins TRBV10-1 and TRBJ2-7; D is uncertain. CDR1 is WNHNN and CDR2 is SYGVQD in the germline V gene (reference sequence). V was shortened by 4 bases and J by 0 bases, with 7 bases between the two germline ends. The CDR3 totals 13 residues.

The chain recombines TRBV5-8 with TRBJ1-3; D possibly corresponds to TRBD1 (6 bases). The CDR3 loop spans 13 amino acids. V shed 1 base and J shed 7 bases, with 9 bases lying between them. The germline gives CDR1 SGHTS, CDR2 YDEGEE. CDR3 coding DNA: TGTGCCAGCAGCTTGAACAGGGAGAACACCATATATTTT. It translates to CASSLNRENTIYF.